What follows are 8 T cell receptor beta chains derived from one specimen sequenced in a study of shared clonotypes between healthy human individuals. Repertoires were generated with immunoSEQ multiplex PCR, while TCRdb's copy carries only in-frame clones and drops some. The data hold 2,100,000 or so clones, with nearly 97% observed a single time. Input material: naive CD4+ T cells sorted from blood. Subset in this sample: CD45RA+ positively selected. All receptors derive from a man between 18 and 35 years old in good health.

The chain recombines TRBV2 with TRBJ2-3; D gene uncertain. The CDR3 runs to 15 residues. The V and J ends lost 4 bases and 0 bases respectively, with 11 bases between them. Looked up from germline, CDR1 is SNHLY and CDR2 is FYNNEI. CDR3 protein: CASSGVYFSTDTQYF. The CDR3 nucleotides read TGTGCCAGCAGTGGTGTCTACTTTAGCACAGATACGCAGTATTTT.

The rearrangement links TRBV28 to TRBJ1-2; tentatively, D is TRBD1 (5 bases). Germline V gene lookup returns CDR1 MDHEN and CDR2 SYDVKM. This CDR3 is built from 16 residues. Trimming stripped 4 bases from V and 0 bases from J, with 15 bases between. CDR3 loop: CASSSTGHPPNYGYTF. The CDR3, as DNA: TGTGCCAGCAGTTCGACTGGACACCCCCCTAACTATGGCTACACCTTC.

V usage is TRBV7-9 and J usage is TRBJ1-4; D not certain. Germline lookup yields CDR1 SEHNR and CDR2 FQNEAQ (reference sequence). This CDR3 spans 15 amino acids. Trimming pared 0 bases from V and 7 bases from J, leaving 12 bases between. The CDR3 nucleotides are TGTGCCAGCAGCTTAGCCGACACCGGGAGTGAAAAACTGTTTTTT. Its protein is CASSLADTGSEKLFF.

Note on this clone: The sample has other DNA sequences that encode this CDR3 too. J is TRBJ1-2 and V is TRBV18; no definite D call. There are 13 residues in the CDR3. Germline values: CDR1 KGHSH, CDR2 LQKENI. Trimming cost V 2 bases and J 4 bases, with 8 bases left between them. The DNA of the CDR3 is TGTGCCAGCTCACCAGGGGATGGCTATGGCTACACCTTC. As protein: CASSPGDGYGYTF. Combining the CDR3 with reference TRBV18 and TRBJ1-2 gives the whole variable domain NAGVMQNPRHLVRRRGQEARLRCSPMKGHSHVYWYRQLPEEGLKFMVYLQKENIIDESGMPKERFSAEFPKEGPSILRIQQVVRGDSAAYFCASSPGDGYGYTFGSGTRLTVV.

This chain uses TRBV6-1 with TRBJ2-7; tentatively, D is TRBD1 (6 bases). V was shortened by 6 bases and J by 0 bases, with 9 bases between the two germline ends. From germline, CDR1 is MNHNS and CDR2 SASEGT. CDR3 length: 13 amino acids. The CDR3, as DNA: TGTGCCAGCAGCCGGACAGCCTCCTACGAGCAGTACTTC. Translated: CASSRTASYEQYF.

V and J are TRBV13 and TRBJ1-2, with a possible D match to TRBD1 (6 bases). This CDR3 contains 17 residues. The germline V gene encodes CDR1 PRHDT and CDR2 FYEKMQ (reference sequence). V lost 4 bases, J lost 2 bases, and 20 bases lay in between. DNA of the CDR3: TGTGCCAGCAGCTCAAAGGGACAAGCAAAAGTAAACTATGGCTACACCTTC. This gives the protein CASSSKGQAKVNYGYTF.

V is TRBV6-1 and J is TRBJ1-5, with 9 bases aligning to TRBD1. The ends lost 8 bases at V and 8 bases at J; junction bases unmatched: 10. Germline V CDR1 and CDR2: MNHNS, SASEGT. CDR3 length equals 14 residues. In nucleotides, the CDR3 is TGTGCCAGCTCCACAGGGGGCTCTCGAGAGCCCCAGCATTTT. Its translation: CASSTGGSREPQHF.

This chain links TRBV19 with TRBJ2-2, with D perhaps TRBD2 (5 bases). Trimming took 6 bases from V and 0 from J, leaving 14 bases between them. The CDR3 spans 16 residues. CDR1 and CDR2 from the germline V gene are LNHDA and SQIVND (reference sequence). CDR3 protein: CASSDGVLPNTGELFF. DNA of the CDR3: TGTGCCAGTAGCGACGGGGTCCTTCCGAACACCGGGGAGCTGTTTTTT.